This TCR beta chain was captured by sequencing in a study of blood T cell repertoires in COVID-19. Study summary: Samples came from the United States, Italy and Spain, spanning acute and convalescent COVID-19.

Unmatched junction bases numbered 2, after V lost 3 bases and J lost 4 bases. The CDR3 covers 15 residues. Germline-derived CDR1 and CDR2 are SGHRS and YFSETQ. Sequencing used immunoSEQ multiplex PCR; TCRdb keeps in-frame clones, though not all of them. Of a few hundred thousand clones in the sample, 75% to 90% were seen once. This TCR was sampled from a woman in her sixties or seventies with COVID-19, enrolled during active disease. Sequenced input: peripheral blood. The rearrangement joins TRBV5-1 to TRBJ2-3; the match to TRBD2 covers 13 bases. The CDR3 sequence is CASSWGLAGSDTQYF. The CDR3 bases are TGCGCCAGCAGCTGGGGACTAGCGGGATCAGATACGCAGTATTTT.